This record covers a single T cell receptor beta chain. Its antigen is currently unknown. The data derive from a study of neurological immune-mediated disorders. Study-level information: Secondary progressive disease was present in 3, and relapsing-remitting disease in around 31, of the approximately 35 multiple sclerosis patients. Findings of the study overall: HTLV-1-associated myelopathy displayed the greatest TCR clonal expansion, and multiple sclerosis exhibited the smallest, lower than that of healthy controls. The expanded clones of different subjects shared no CDR3 amino acid sequences (suggesting private repertoires in all groups).

V gave up 0 bases and J gave up 5 bases, with 6 bases separating them. The V gene's germline CDR1 is GTSNPN and CDR2 SVGIG (reference sequence). The CDR3 sequence is 12 residues long. It was by 5'RACE with 10-nucleotide random UMIs that the cDNA was made. TCRdb called the 5' RACE reads again in MiXCR, with one record for every CDR3 protein. The table records 65,000 to 75,000 distinct CDR3 sequences, approximately 4.6% of them present only once. The chain employs TRBV30 and TRBJ2-3; D is ambiguous. Sequences were obtained from PBMCs. The receptor comes from a woman in her seventies with multiple sclerosis. Here the CDR3 reads CAWSVKRDTQYF. The CDR3 DNA reads as TGTGCCTGGAGTGTGAAGCGAGATACGCAGTATTTT. Based on the CDR3 plus reference TRBV30 and TRBJ2-3, the full variable domain is SQTIHQWPATLVQPVGSPLSLECTVEGTSNPNLYWYRQAAGRGLQLLFYSVGIGQISSEVPQNLSASRPQDRQFILSSKKLLLSDSGFYLCAWSVKRDTQYFGPGTRLTVL.